The 15 T cell receptor beta chains in this list originate from one sample, sequenced in a study of T cell repertoires in cytomegalovirus infection. TCRdb re-called the reads with MiXCR, one entry per CDR3 protein. The sample includes some 310,000 distinct CDR3 sequences, around a quarter of them seen just once. These TCRs' antigens remain unknown. This specimen consisted of cultured PBMCs, obtained from culture after CMV antigen stimulation. These receptors all come from a human donor in good health (CMV status not recorded). Some clones in this sample may be carry-over from other donors' samples.

Here the CDR3 reads CSARDRWRSTDTQYF. The DNA for the CDR3 is TGCAGTGCTAGAGATCGTTGGAGGAGCACAGATACGCAGTATTTT. The chain carries TRBV20-1 and TRBJ2-3; D possibly corresponds to TRBD2 (5 bases). This CDR3 region has 15 residues. Between the trimmed V and J ends, which lost 0 bases and 0 bases, there was a span of 10 bases. CDR1 and CDR2 from the germline V gene are DFQATT and SNEGSKA (reference sequence).

J is TRBJ2-7 and V is TRBV28; the D is unclear. CDR1 and CDR2 (germline): MDHEN, SYDVKM. This CDR3 has 14 amino acids. Trimming shortened V by 1 base and J by 4 bases, and 11 bases separated the two germline ends. DNA for the CDR3: TGTGCCAGCAGTTTATCCCCCCCCCCGTACGAGCAGTACTTC. It specifies CASSLSPPPYEQYF.

The J gene is TRBJ2-1, the V gene TRBV7-9; either TRBD1 or TRBD2 may supply D (5 bases each). The CDR3 covers 12 residues. V gave up 11 bases and J gave up 4 bases, with 12 bases separating them. Germline CDR1 is SEHNR and CDR2 is FQNEAQ (reference sequence). The CDR3 reads CAGWGKYNEQFF. CDR3 sequence (DNA): TGTGCCGGGTGGGGGAAATACAATGAGCAGTTCTTC.

This clonotype was observed at least ten times. The chain carries TRBV7-6 and TRBJ2-1; 10 nucleotides agree with TRBD2. V trimming: 1 base; J trimming: 2 bases; junction bases outside the gene matches: 5. The germline gives CDR1 SGHVS, CDR2 FNYEAQ. The CDR3 consists of 17 residues. CDR3 protein: CASSLGLAGVAYNEQFF. The CDR3 DNA sequence: TGTGCCAGCAGCTTAGGCCTAGCGGGAGTGGCCTACAATGAGCAGTTCTTC.

This clonotype has more than one count but fewer than ten. The chain has TRBV19 and TRBJ1-1, with D possibly matching TRBD1 (5 bases). Germline CDR1 and CDR2: LNHDA and SQIVND (reference sequence). The CDR3 totals 14 residues. V lost 7 bases, J lost 1 base, and 13 bases lay in between. CDR3 bases: TGTGCCAGTACGGGGGTTTCTACGAACACTGAAGCTTTCTTT. Amino acids: CASTGVSTNTEAFF. Together with reference TRBV19 and TRBJ1-1, the CDR3 gives the full variable domain: DGGITQSPKYLFRKEGQNVTLSCEQNLNHDAMYWYRQDPGQGLRLIYYSQIVNDFQKGDIAEGYSVSREKKESFPLTVTSAQKNPTAFYLCASTGVSTNTEAFFGQGTRLTVV.

This clonotype was found a few times. This chain links TRBV6-1 with TRBJ2-2, with 7 bases identical to TRBD1. The germline CDR1 and CDR2 sequences are MNHNS and SASEGT. With 3 bases clipped from V and 6 bases from J, the junction kept 1 base outside the gene matches. The CDR3 is 13 amino acids. CDR3 in amino acids: CASSDTGAGELFF. CDR3 DNA sequence: TGTGCCAGCAGTGATACAGGGGCCGGGGAGCTGTTTTTT.

This clonotype was recorded many times. This rearrangement joins TRBV7-2 to TRBJ2-5; 7 bases align to TRBD2. Unmatched junction bases numbered 12, after V lost 6 bases and J lost 5 bases. Germline V lookup: CDR1 SGHTA, CDR2 FQGNSA. The CDR3 contains 15 residues. The CDR3 loop reads CASRRRAGAEETQYF. CDR3 DNA sequence: TGTGCCAGCAGGAGAAGGGCGGGAGCAGAGGAGACCCAGTACTTC.

This clonotype was found many times. This rearrangement joins TRBV7-2 to TRBJ2-5; 8 nucleotides match TRBD2. Trimming at V came to 3 bases and at J to 2 bases, leaving 11 bases not matched to a gene. CDR3 length equals 17 residues. CDR1 and CDR2 (germline): SGHTA, FQGNSA. CDR3 sequence: CASSFPGGDWQQETQYF. CDR3 in DNA: TGTGCCAGCAGCTTCCCCGGGGGGGACTGGCAACAAGAGACCCAGTACTTC.

CDR3 protein: CAISGFLAGSSYNEQFF. The CDR3 coding sequence is TGTGCCATCAGTGGATTCTTAGCGGGGAGCTCCTACAATGAGCAGTTCTTC. V and J are TRBV10-3 and TRBJ2-1; TRBD2 agrees at 8 bases. J gave up 0 bases and V 4 bases, and 8 bases lay outside the gene matches. Germline V lookup: CDR1 ENHRY, CDR2 SYGVKD. This CDR3 contains 17 residues.

The chain links TRBV7-9 to TRBJ2-1; 15 bases are a match to TRBD2. This CDR3 spans 15 amino acids. V lost 2 bases to trimming and J lost 10 bases; unmatched junction nucleotides: 3. Looked up from germline, CDR1 is SEHNR and CDR2 is FQNEAQ (reference sequence). The CDR3 DNA follows: TGTGCCAGCAGCTTATCCGGGACTAGCGGGAGGGAGCAGTTCTTC. Its protein is CASSLSGTSGREQFF.

In this sample, this clonotype turned up a few times. The chain is built from TRBV25-1 and TRBJ1-2; no clear D gene. V lost 8 bases, J lost 4 bases, and 5 bases lay in between. The length of the CDR3 is 10 residues. Looked up from germline, CDR1 is MGHDK and CDR2 is SYGVNS. CDR3 nucleotide sequence: TGTGCCAGCTATCTCTATGGCTACACCTTC. It codes for CASYLYGYTF.

The genes are TRBV7-2 and TRBJ2-5; perhaps D is TRBD1 or TRBD2 (5 bases each). Germline values: CDR1 SGHTA, CDR2 FQGNSA. This CDR3 comprises 15 residues. The V end was cut by 4 bases, the J end by 4 bases, with 16 bases between. The CDR3 DNA reads as TGTGCCAGCAGCTGGGACGTACAGGCAAGAGAGACCCAGTACTTC. It translates to CASSWDVQARETQYF.

The CDR3 reads CATSPAGGGGEQFF. CDR3 sequence (DNA): TGTGCCACCAGTCCAGCGGGAGGAGGCGGTGAGCAGTTCTTC. This chain links TRBV24-1 with TRBJ2-1; TRBD2 matches 9 bases. The CDR3 is made up of 14 amino acids. CDR1 is KGHDR and CDR2 is SFDVKD in the germline V gene. Trimming took 6 bases from V and 9 from J; bases not matched to a gene: 8.

A few counts support this clonotype. The V and J genes are TRBV28 and TRBJ1-4; 10 bases are a match to TRBD1. Germline V lookup: CDR1 MDHEN, CDR2 SYDVKM. This CDR3 comprises 16 residues. Germline trimming cut 6 bases from V and 0 bases from J; bases unmatched to any gene: 4. DNA of the CDR3: TGTGCCAGCAGCAGGACAGGGGGTTCAACTAATGAAAAACTGTTTTTT. Translation: CASSRTGGSTNEKLFF.

This chain connects TRBV15 to TRBJ2-5, with D possibly TRBD1 on 5 matching bases. This CDR3 has 14 residues. Trimming stripped 2 bases from V and 2 bases from J, with 9 bases between. Germline V lookup: CDR1 LNHNV, CDR2 YYDKDF (reference sequence). The CDR3 DNA reads TGTGCCACCAGCAGACTAGGGGTTCAAGAGACCCAGTACTTC. Encoded protein: CATSRLGVQETQYF.